This T cell receptor (beta chain) was recorded in a study of blood T cell repertoires in COVID-19. The assay was immunoSEQ multiplex PCR, and TCRdb's table has in-frame clones only and misses some. The repertoire holds 25,000 to 30,000 clones, with about 83% as singletons. The CDR3 is 16 residues long. V was pared by 5 bases and J by 1 base, with 16 bases between. The germline V gene has CDR1 SGHRS and CDR2 YFSETQ. Sequencing used peripheral blood. The clonotype was recovered from a human donor in a cohort sampled during active COVID-19. V and J are TRBV5-1 and TRBJ2-1, with D perhaps TRBD1 (5 bases). The CDR3 loop is CASSSNTGFSYNEQFF. The CDR3 DNA follows: TGCGCCAGCAGTTCCAATACAGGCTTTTCCTACAATGAGCAGTTCTTC.